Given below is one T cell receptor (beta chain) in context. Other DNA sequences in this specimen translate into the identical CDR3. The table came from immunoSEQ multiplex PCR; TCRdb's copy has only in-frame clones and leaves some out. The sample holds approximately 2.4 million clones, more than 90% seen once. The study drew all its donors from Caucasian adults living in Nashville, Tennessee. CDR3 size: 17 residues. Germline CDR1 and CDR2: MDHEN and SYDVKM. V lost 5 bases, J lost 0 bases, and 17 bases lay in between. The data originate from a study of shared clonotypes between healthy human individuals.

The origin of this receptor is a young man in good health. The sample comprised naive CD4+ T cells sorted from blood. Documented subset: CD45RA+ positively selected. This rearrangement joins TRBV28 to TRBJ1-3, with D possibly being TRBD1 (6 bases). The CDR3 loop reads CASSPPLQGSSGNTIYF. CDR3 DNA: TGTGCCAGCAGTCCACCCCTACAGGGAAGCTCTGGAAACACCATATATTTT.